The present TCR beta chain was sequenced within a study of siplizumab effects on memory and regulatory T cells. Broader study findings: Proliferating siplizumab-culture Tregs lacked confirmation of suppressive function.

A note on this clone: Antigen: not known.

CDR3 length equals 15 residues. The V and J ends lost 5 bases and 3 bases, in that order; junction bases with no gene match: 5. CDR1 is SGHTA and CDR2 is FQGTGA in the germline V gene. Profiled with immunoSEQ multiplex PCR; TCRdb holds only in-frame clones, not every one. Found here are around 100,000 clones, 75% to 95% of them singletons; the top ten hold around 0.15%. Source material: CD4+ T cells sorted from blood. The chain links TRBV7-3 to TRBJ2-2; 8 nucleotides line up with TRBD2. The sequence was collected from a human donor in good health. The CDR3 region is CASSRPAGDTGELFF. The CDR3, as DNA: TGTGCCAGCAGCCGCCCAGCGGGGGACACCGGGGAGCTGTTTTTT.